These 14 T cell receptor beta chains originate from one sample sequenced in a study of PD-1 blockade in classical Hodgkin lymphoma. Time point meaning: newly diagnosed, previously untreated cHL patient sample. Applied to thawed PBMCs, magnetic negative selection was the method used to isolate CD8+ T cells. Repertoires were generated with immunoSEQ multiplex PCR, while TCRdb's copy carries only in-frame clones and drops some. The data show around 23,000 clones, about 83% seen once. Sequencing was performed on CD8+ T cells from blood. All receptors derive from a human donor with classical Hodgkin lymphoma.

This clone was detected a few times. The CDR3 sequence: CASSNDAMNTEAFF. CDR3 in DNA: TGCGCCAGCAGCAACGATGCCATGAACACTGAAGCTTTCTTT. The V gene is TRBV5-1, the J gene TRBJ1-1; D remains ambiguous. Trimming took 4 bases from V and 0 from J, leaving 10 bases between them. The germline V gene has CDR1 SGHRS and CDR2 YFSETQ. This CDR3 has 14 amino acids.

The genes are TRBV5-1 and TRBJ1-2, with 7 bases lining up with TRBD1. The V gene end was trimmed by 4 bases and the J gene end by 4 bases; junction bases not matched to a gene: 4. Germline CDR1 SGHRS, CDR2 YFSETQ. The CDR3 has 13 amino acids. The CDR3 spells CASSAGTVYGYTF. The CDR3 DNA reads TGCGCCAGCAGCGCAGGGACAGTCTATGGCTACACCTTC.

The CDR3 nucleotides are TGTGCCAGCAGTTCCTCCAATCACGCCAGGGAGCCCCAGCATTTT. Residues: CASSSSNHAREPQHF. The rearrangement links TRBV27 to TRBJ1-5, with D perhaps TRBD1 (5 bases). V lost 4 bases, J lost 8 bases, and 18 bases lay in between. Looked up from germline, CDR1 is MNHEY and CDR2 is SMNVEV (reference sequence). The CDR3 is 15 amino acids.

The chain couples TRBV7-2 to TRBJ2-4; D gene uncertain. Germline-derived CDR1 and CDR2 are SGHTA and FQGNSA. V was clipped by 1 base and J by 0 bases, with 10 bases between them. This CDR3 has 16 residues. CDR3 loop: CASSLEVGVAKNIQYF. CDR3 bases: TGTGCCAGCAGCTTAGAAGTTGGGGTAGCCAAAAACATTCAGTACTTC.

The chain couples TRBV18 to TRBJ2-1, with 12 bases fitting TRBD2. V shed 4 bases, J shed 8 bases, and the junction held 3 bases outside the gene matches. Germline CDR1 and CDR2: KGHSH and LQKENI. The CDR3 is made up of 14 amino acids. The CDR3 region is CASSRTSGDHEQFF. CDR3 nucleotides: TGTGCCAGCTCACGGACTAGCGGGGATCATGAGCAGTTCTTC.

V gene TRBV9 combines with J gene TRBJ2-3; D possibly corresponds to TRBD2 (6 bases). Germline CDR1 and CDR2: SGDLS and YYNGEE. V shed 0 bases and J shed 6 bases, with 20 bases lying between them. CDR3 size: 17 residues. CDR3 coding DNA: TGTGCCAGCAGCGTAGCCGGGACTTTGCGGGTTGGGGATACGCAGTATTTT. Protein sequence: CASSVAGTLRVGDTQYF.

The V gene is TRBV7-9, the J gene TRBJ1-1; 9 nucleotides align to TRBD1. Germline CDR1 reads SEHNR; CDR2 reads FQNEAQ (reference sequence). The CDR3 sequence is 17 residues long. The ends lost 2 bases at V and 0 bases at J; junction bases unmatched: 7. The CDR3 region is CASSLRGQGLMNTEAFF. The CDR3 DNA is TGTGCCAGCAGCTTAAGGGGACAGGGCCTCATGAACACTGAAGCTTTCTTT.

In DNA, the CDR3 is TGTGCCAGCAGTTCAATAAGACTAGCGGGAAGCTACGAGCAGTACTTC. Protein sequence: CASSSIRLAGSYEQYF. The chain couples TRBV28 to TRBJ2-7, with 11 bases lining up with TRBD2. Germline V lookup: CDR1 MDHEN, CDR2 SYDVKM. CDR3 length: 16 amino acids. V shed 4 bases and J 3 bases; nucleotides not matched to a gene: 8.

This chain connects TRBV9 to TRBJ2-7; a possible D gene is TRBD1 (5 bases). Germline CDR1 and CDR2: SGDLS and YYNGEE. With 0 bases removed from V and 3 bases from J, the gap between germline ends came to 13 bases. This CDR3 is 15 amino acids long. Here the CDR3 reads CASSVEGQGSYEQYF. CDR3 nucleotides: TGTGCCAGCAGCGTAGAGGGGCAGGGAAGCTACGAGCAGTACTTC. Full variable domain (remainder filled in from reference TRBV9 and TRBJ2-7): DSGVTQTPKHLITATGQRVTLRCSPRSGDLSVYWYQQSLDQGLQFLIQYYNGEERAKGNILERFSAQQFPDLHSELNLSSLELGDSALYFCASSVEGQGSYEQYFGPGTRLTVT.

The CDR3 is CASRFPWRGGLYEQYF. Here the CDR3 DNA reads TGTGCAAGTCGCTTCCCCTGGCGGGGGGGCCTCTACGAGCAGTACTTC. This chain connects TRBV12-2 to TRBJ2-5; no check of the table's D call, TRBD2, against the DNA was made. TRBJ2-7 explains the end of the DNA better; the J call may be wrong. TRBV12-2 is classified as a pseudogene. This CDR3 is 16 amino acids long.

The chain has TRBV19 and TRBJ1-3; TRBD1 might be the D (6 bases). Germline CDR1 and CDR2: LNHDA and SQIVND (reference sequence). The V and J ends lost 5 bases and 2 bases respectively, with 13 bases between them. This CDR3 has 15 residues. The CDR3 here is CASSWGAVAGNTIYF. Here the CDR3 DNA reads TGTGCCAGTAGTTGGGGGGCTGTAGCTGGAAACACCATATATTTT. The variable domain in full, with the rest retrieved from reference TRBV19 and TRBJ1-3, is DGGITQSPKYLFRKEGQNVTLSCEQNLNHDAMYWYRQDPGQGLRLIYYSQIVNDFQKGDIAEGYSVSREKKESFPLTVTSAQKNPTAFYLCASSWGAVAGNTIYFGEGSWLTVV.

The gene calls are TRBV28 and TRBJ1-1, with 9 bases matching TRBD1. With V trimmed by 5 bases and J by 0 bases, 10 bases remained unmatched. This CDR3 spans 17 amino acids. The V gene's germline CDR1 is MDHEN and CDR2 SYDVKM. The CDR3 DNA reads TGTGCCAGCAGTGCCCTCCCGGGACAGGGAATGAACACTGAAGCTTTCTTT. Amino acids: CASSALPGQGMNTEAFF.

The gene calls are TRBV4-1 and TRBJ2-7; D is possibly TRBD1 (6 bases). V was shortened by 2 bases and J by 4 bases, with 15 bases between the two germline ends. There are 15 residues in the CDR3. CDR1 is MGHRA and CDR2 is YSYEKL in the germline V gene. CDR3 nucleotide sequence: TGCGCCAGCAGCCAACAATGGACAGCCGAATACGAGCAGTACTTC. This encodes CASSQQWTAEYEQYF.

The chain's CDR3 is CASSFGLAGTPYEQYF. The CDR3 DNA is TGTGCCAGCAGCTTTGGGTTAGCGGGGACACCCTACGAGCAGTACTTC. V and J are TRBV7-9 and TRBJ2-7; TRBD2 matches at 8 bases. This CDR3 region has 16 residues. With 3 bases clipped from V and 2 bases from J, the junction kept 9 bases outside the gene matches. Germline loops: CDR1 SEHNR, CDR2 FQNEAQ (reference sequence).